This passage covers 7 T cell receptor beta chains from one sample sequenced in a study of spatial heterogeneity in lung cancer. General study findings and limits: The study found that expanded intratumoral alpha and beta TCR counts tracked tumor mutation counts.

Antigen specificity for these receptors is unknown. Time point described: sample taken at primary tumor resection. TCRdb ran MiXCR on the 5' RACE reads and lists one entry per CDR3 protein. The top ten clones hold around 15% of a sample with about 3,400 distinct CDR3 sequences, approximately 6% of them seen once. The sample in question was lung tumor tissue, obtained at surgery. Receptors were obtained from a female donor with early-stage non-small cell lung cancer.

This clonotype was observed many times. The V call is TRBV29-1, the J call TRBJ2-5, with D tentatively TRBD2 (5 bases). The CDR3 has 12 residues. The V end was cut by 4 bases, the J end by 3 bases, with 9 bases between. Germline lookup yields CDR1 SQVTM and CDR2 ANQGSEA. The CDR3 sequence: CSVGVAKETQYF. CDR3 bases: TGCAGCGTTGGGGTAGCGAAAGAGACCCAGTACTTC.

A word on this clonotype: A much bigger clone sits one base away, suggesting this may be a read error. The chain recombines TRBV5-1 with TRBJ2-3; D uncertain. The CDR3 is made up of 14 amino acids. Germline assignment: CDR1 SGHRS and CDR2 YFSETQ. CDR3 amino acids: CGSAPAASTDTQYF. The CDR3 region has the DNA TGCGGCAGCGCCCCGGCCGCCAGCACAGATACGCAGTATTTT.

This clonotype was seen at least ten times. This CDR3 is CASSRDRNTEAFF. CDR3 nucleotides: TGTGCCAGCAGCCGCGACCGGAACACTGAAGCTTTCTTT. V gene TRBV7-3 combines with J gene TRBJ1-1, with unresolved D. V lost 5 bases and J 1 base, leaving 8 bases between the germline ends. Per germline, CDR1 SGHTA and CDR2 FQGTGA. CDR3 size: 13 residues.

In its sample, this clonotype ranks as medium-sized. The chain uses TRBV6-2 or TRBV6-3 and TRBJ2-5; tentatively, D is TRBD1 (6 bases). CDR1 is MNHEY, CDR2 SVGEGT, per germline. The CDR3 extends over 13 amino acids. V lost 6 bases, J lost 5 bases, and 13 bases lay in between. CDR3 amino acids: CASRLTGEETQYF. The CDR3, as DNA: TGTGCCAGCAGACTGACAGGCGAGGAGACCCAGTACTTC.

Sample share makes this clonotype medium-sized. The chain joins TRBV29-1 to TRBJ2-7, with 12 bases matching TRBD1. V was pared by 5 bases and J by 4 bases, with 9 bases of the junction left unmatched. Germline CDR1 is SQVTM and CDR2 is ANQGSEA. This CDR3 contains 15 residues. CDR3: CSVKTGTGGVYEQYF. DNA of the CDR3: TGCAGCGTTAAAACCGGGACAGGGGGCGTTTACGAGCAGTACTTC.

This clonotype turned up a few times. The V call is TRBV18, the J call TRBJ2-5; D is unresolved. The CDR3 spans 13 residues. Trimming stripped 4 bases from V and 5 bases from J, with 11 bases between. Germline CDR1 reads KGHSH; CDR2 reads LQKENI. The CDR3 reads CASSRVGRETQYF. The CDR3 DNA sequence: TGTGCCAGCTCACGCGTCGGTCGGGAGACCCAGTACTTC.

In regard to this clonotype: With a much larger clone just one base away, this may be a read error. This chain connects TRBV20-1 to TRBJ2-2; D is possibly TRBD2 (6 bases). Per the germline V gene, CDR1 is DFQATT and CDR2 is SNEGSKA (reference sequence). The CDR3 is made up of 16 amino acids. CDR3 DNA sequence: TGCAGTGCTAGAGATCTATTAGACTTGCCGGCCGGGGGGCTGTTTTTT. It specifies CSARDLLDLPAGGLFF.